The 22 T cell receptor beta chains given below trace back to one sample, sequenced in a study of blood T cell repertoires in COVID-19. The table came from immunoSEQ multiplex PCR; TCRdb's copy has only in-frame clones and leaves some out. The repertoire holds some 150,000 clones, with about 89% as singletons. The sequenced material came from PBMCs or T cells enriched from blood (not recorded which). Receptors originate from a woman between 18 and 29 years old who had recovered from COVID-19.

The chain links TRBV3-1 (or the pseudogene TRBV3-2) to TRBJ2-1; TRBD2 agrees at 8 bases. CDR3 size: 16 residues. With V trimmed by 2 bases and J by 7 bases, 10 bases remained unmatched. Germline-derived CDR1 and CDR2 are LGHDT and YNNKEL (reference sequence). The DNA of the CDR3 is TGTGCCAGCAGCCAACTAAGCGGGAGTCGGAGAAATGAGCAGTTCTTC. Amino acids: CASSQLSGSRRNEQFF.

This clone came up a few times. Here the CDR3 reads CASSYREGSWVQETQYF. CDR3 nucleotides: TGTGCCAGCAGCTACAGGGAGGGCTCTTGGGTACAAGAGACCCAGTACTTC. The gene calls are TRBV5-5 and TRBJ2-5, with D perhaps matching TRBD2 (7 bases). Trimming removed 3 bases at V and 2 bases at J, with 20 bases between. The CDR3 contains 17 residues. Germline values: CDR1 SGHKS, CDR2 YYEKEE (reference sequence).

This clone was detected only a few times. The chain combines TRBV9 with TRBJ2-3, with 8 bases matching TRBD1. J gave up 1 base and V 0 bases, and 1 base lay outside the gene matches. CDR1 is SGDLS and CDR2 is YYNGEE in the germline V gene. The CDR3 loop spans 15 amino acids. In DNA, the CDR3 is TGTGCCAGCAGCGTAGCCAGGGGGCGCACAGATACGCAGTATTTT. Translated: CASSVARGRTDTQYF. Combining the CDR3 with reference TRBV9 and TRBJ2-3 gives the whole variable domain DSGVTQTPKHLITATGQRVTLRCSPRSGDLSVYWYQQSLDQGLQFLIQYYNGEERAKGNILERFSAQQFPDLHSELNLSSLELGDSALYFCASSVARGRTDTQYFGPGTRLTVL.

The V and J genes are TRBV30 and TRBJ2-2; 7 bases line up with TRBD2. Losses at the gene ends were 8 bases for V and 0 bases for J; bases not matched to a gene: 12. The V gene's germline CDR1 is GTSNPN and CDR2 SVGIG (reference sequence). The CDR3 totals 16 residues. The CDR3 is CAGGGFAGSNTGELFF. The CDR3 coding sequence is TGTGCCGGGGGGGGGTTCGCGGGGTCGAACACCGGGGAGCTGTTTTTT. The full variable domain, rest sourced from reference TRBV30 and TRBJ2-2, is SQTIHQWPATLVQPVGSPLSLECTVEGTSNPNLYWYRQAAGRGLQLLFYSVGIGQISSEVPQNLSASRPQDRQFILSSKKLLLSDSGFYLCAGGGFAGSNTGELFFGEGSRLTVL.

The chain combines TRBV4-1 with TRBJ2-3; 9 bases are a match to TRBD2. V gave up 0 bases and J gave up 2 bases; unmatched junction bases: 6. CDR1 and CDR2 from the germline V gene are MGHRA and YSYEKL. The CDR3 is 17 residues long. The CDR3 here is CASSQEETSGTTDTQYF. The CDR3 DNA reads as TGCGCCAGCAGCCAAGAGGAGACTAGCGGAACCACAGATACGCAGTATTTT.

This sequence joins TRBV27 and TRBJ2-7, with 12 positions matching TRBD2. The germline CDR1 and CDR2 sequences are MNHEY and SMNVEV (reference sequence). CDR3 length equals 15 residues. V lost 4 bases to trimming and J lost 0 bases; unmatched junction nucleotides: 1. CDR3 protein: CASSWTSGNSYEQYF. CDR3 DNA sequence: TGTGCCAGCAGTTGGACTAGCGGGAACTCCTACGAGCAGTACTTC.

The V gene is TRBV7-3, the J gene TRBJ2-1, with D possibly being TRBD2 (6 bases). Germline CDR1 reads SGHTA; CDR2 reads FQGTGA. The CDR3 contains 17 residues. Trimming stripped 5 bases from V and 7 bases from J, with 24 bases between. The CDR3 DNA reads as TGTGCCAGCAGCCCACCCTCGGGAGCGGAGGCTGGAAATGAGCAGTTCTTC. Its translation is CASSPPSGAEAGNEQFF. The full variable domain, rest sourced from reference TRBV7-3 and TRBJ2-1, is GAGVSQTPSNKVTEKGKYVELRCDPISGHTALYWYRQSLGQGPEFLIYFQGTGAADDSGLPNDRFFAVRPEGSVSTLKIQRTERGDSAVYLCASSPPSGAEAGNEQFFGPGTRLTVL.

The chain has TRBV4-2 and TRBJ1-2; weak D call: TRBD1 (6 bases). The CDR3 consists of 16 residues. Germline CDR1 and CDR2: LGHNA and YNFKEQ. V lost 0 bases, J lost 4 bases, and 15 bases lay in between. CDR3 sequence (DNA): TGTGCCAGCAGCCAAGATCAGGTCCGGGGGGCCTATGGCTACACCTTC. It yields the protein CASSQDQVRGAYGYTF.

The chain recombines TRBV30 with TRBJ2-3, with 12 nucleotides matching TRBD2. Germline values: CDR1 GTSNPN, CDR2 SVGIG (reference sequence). V was clipped by 1 base and J by 6 bases; unmatched bases: 8. This CDR3 is 16 amino acids long. The CDR3, as DNA: TGTGCCTGGAGTGCCTGGACTAGCGGGAATGGTGATACGCAGTATTTT. It codes for CAWSAWTSGNGDTQYF.

This chain connects TRBV6-5 to TRBJ1-2, with TRBD1 as a possible D gene (6 bases). Germline loops: CDR1 MNHEY, CDR2 SVGAGI. V was clipped by 6 bases and J by 2 bases, with 16 bases between them. The CDR3 consists of 15 residues. DNA of the CDR3: TGTGCCAGCAGGAGGGAGATAGGGGGAAACTATGGCTACACCTTC. This encodes CASRREIGGNYGYTF.

The chain employs TRBV23-1 and TRBJ2-1; D may be TRBD1 (6 bases). TRBV23-1 is an ORF; its function is uncertain. Trimming left V 10 bases short and J 0 bases short, with 16 bases between. The CDR3 consists of 15 residues. This chain's CDR3 is CATRTVQSSYNEQFF. DNA of the CDR3: TGCGCCACCCGGACAGTCCAGAGCTCCTACAATGAGCAGTTCTTC.

The chain uses TRBV19 and TRBJ1-3; D remains ambiguous. V was shortened by 0 bases and J by 2 bases, with 14 bases between the two germline ends. CDR3 length: 17 amino acids. Germline CDR1 and CDR2: LNHDA and SQIVND (reference sequence). CDR3 sequence: CASSIDPVQAPGNTIYF. CDR3 DNA sequence: TGTGCCAGTAGTATAGATCCGGTCCAGGCTCCTGGAAACACCATATATTTT.

The chain uses TRBV7-9 and TRBJ2-1, with 7 bases lining up with TRBD2. This CDR3 is built from 15 residues. With V trimmed by 6 bases and J by 8 bases, 13 bases remained unmatched. Germline CDR1 and CDR2: SEHNR and FQNEAQ (reference sequence). CDR3 sequence reads: CASSSTGGPLDEQFF. The DNA for the CDR3 is TGTGCCAGCAGTTCCACGGGAGGCCCCCTAGATGAGCAGTTCTTC.

This chain uses TRBV27 with TRBJ1-6; TRBD1 agrees at 9 bases. Looked up from germline, CDR1 is MNHEY and CDR2 is SMNVEV (reference sequence). The CDR3 has 15 residues. Unmatched junction bases numbered 7, after V lost 8 bases and J lost 5 bases. The CDR3 sequence: CASRPWTGDNSPLHF. CDR3 DNA sequence: TGTGCCAGCCGCCCCTGGACAGGGGATAATTCACCCCTCCACTTT.

The chain carries TRBV5-8 and TRBJ2-1, with D perhaps TRBD1 (5 bases). V gave up 7 bases and J gave up 7 bases, with 27 bases separating them. The CDR3 spans 17 residues. The germline CDR1 and CDR2 sequences are SGHTS and YDEGEE. The CDR3 bases are TGTGCCAGCGCTTCCTGGGGCGGAACTACTCCCGGGAATGAGCAGTTCTTC. Translating gives CASASWGGTTPGNEQFF.

DNA of the CDR3: TGTGCCAGCAGCTCGACAGGGCCCTACGAGCAGTACTTC. Translated: CASSSTGPYEQYF. This chain uses TRBV7-9 with TRBJ2-7, with 7 nucleotides matching TRBD1. The CDR3 consists of 13 residues. Looked up from germline, CDR1 is SEHNR and CDR2 is FQNEAQ (reference sequence). V shed 4 bases and J 2 bases; nucleotides not matched to a gene: 2.

This chain links TRBV6-2 or TRBV6-3 with TRBJ2-7; TRBD1 matches 9 bases. The ends lost 0 bases at V and 1 base at J; junction bases unmatched: 4. The CDR3 runs to 16 residues. The V gene's germline CDR1 is MNHEY and CDR2 SVGEGT. The CDR3 protein is CASSYSGTGNSYEQYF. CDR3 coding DNA: TGTGCCAGCAGTTACTCGGGGACAGGGAATTCCTACGAGCAGTACTTC.

The chain is built from TRBV11-1 and TRBJ2-2, with a tentative D call TRBD1 (6 bases). The V and J ends lost 4 bases and 5 bases respectively, with 14 bases between them. CDR3 length equals 15 residues. The germline V gene encodes CDR1 SGHAT and CDR2 FQDESV (reference sequence). Here the CDR3 reads CASSSVSGATGELFF. CDR3 DNA sequence: TGTGCCAGCAGCTCCGTCTCAGGGGCGACCGGGGAGCTGTTTTTT.

In this sample, this clone turned up once. The V call is TRBV27, the J call TRBJ2-2; 7 nucleotides align to TRBD2. CDR3 length: 16 amino acids. J gave up 3 bases and V 3 bases, and 7 bases lay outside the gene matches. The V gene's germline CDR1 is MNHEY and CDR2 SMNVEV (reference sequence). This CDR3 is CASSFSAGEYTGELFF. The DNA of the CDR3 is TGTGCCAGCAGTTTTTCGGCGGGAGAATACACCGGGGAGCTGTTTTTT.

The chain recombines TRBV5-4 with TRBJ1-4; TRBD1 matches 11 bases. The V segment lost 3 bases and the J segment 7 bases; nucleotides outside the gene matches: 2. Germline assignment: CDR1 SGHNT and CDR2 YYREEE (reference sequence). This CDR3 is built from 14 residues. The DNA for the CDR3 is TGTGCCAGCAGCTCGGACAGGGGGCCTGAAAAACTGTTTTTT. Translated: CASSSDRGPEKLFF.

This clone occurred once. The V and J genes are TRBV5-1 and TRBJ2-3, with 13 bases lining up with TRBD2. V shed 4 bases, J shed 2 bases, and the junction held 4 bases outside the gene matches. This CDR3 is 16 amino acids long. Germline V gene sequence: CDR1 SGHRS, CDR2 YFSETQ. CDR3 in amino acids: CASSRGLAGNTDTQYF. The CDR3 nucleotides are TGCGCCAGCAGCCGGGGACTAGCGGGGAACACAGATACGCAGTATTTT.

This clone has a single count. The chain carries TRBV3-1 (or the pseudogene TRBV3-2) and TRBJ1-1, with D uncertain. This CDR3 is built from 13 residues. V gave up 4 bases and J gave up 3 bases, with 9 bases separating them. Germline CDR1 LGHDT, CDR2 YNNKEL (reference sequence). The CDR3 sequence: CASSPRGHTEAFF. The CDR3 region has the DNA TGTGCCAGCAGCCCGAGAGGGCACACTGAAGCTTTCTTT.